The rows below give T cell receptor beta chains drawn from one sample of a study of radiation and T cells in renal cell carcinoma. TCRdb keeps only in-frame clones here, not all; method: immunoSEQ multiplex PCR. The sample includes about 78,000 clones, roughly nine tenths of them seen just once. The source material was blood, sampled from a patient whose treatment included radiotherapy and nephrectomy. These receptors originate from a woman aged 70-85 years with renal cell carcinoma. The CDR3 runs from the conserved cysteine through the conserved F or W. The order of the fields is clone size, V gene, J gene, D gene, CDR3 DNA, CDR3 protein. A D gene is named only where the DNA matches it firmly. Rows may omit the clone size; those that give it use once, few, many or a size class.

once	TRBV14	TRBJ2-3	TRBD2	TGTGCCACTCGGGGTAGCGGGGGGGCCGGCCACTATTTT	CATRGSGGAGHYF
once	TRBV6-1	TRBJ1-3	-	TGTGCCAGCAGTGAAGACAGAGGAAACACCATATATTTT	CASSEDRGNTIYF
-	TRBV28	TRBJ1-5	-	TGTGCCAGCAGGCTACACGGGAGCAATCAGCCCCAGCATTTT	CASRLHGSNQPQHF
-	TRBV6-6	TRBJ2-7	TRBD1	TGTGCCAGCAGTTCGGGACAGACCTACGAGCAGTACTTC	CASSSGQTYEQYF
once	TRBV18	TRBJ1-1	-	TGTGCCAGCTCGCCCAGGGAGGAGACTGAAGCTTTCTTT	CASSPREETEAFF
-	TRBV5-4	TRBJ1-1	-	TGTGCCAGCAGCTCTGGGAGTTCAGGCCTGAACACTGAAGCTTTCTTT	CASSSGSSGLNTEAFF
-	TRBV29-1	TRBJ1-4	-	TGCAGCGTTGATGAAGGGGGAGGAGGAAAACTGTTTTTT	CSVDEGGGGKLFF
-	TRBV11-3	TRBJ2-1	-	TGTGCCAGCAGCTTAGCCGGGGGCCGTGACAATGAGCAGTTCTTC	CASSLAGGRDNEQFF
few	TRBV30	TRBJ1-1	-	TGTGCCGTTGGCCCACAGAACACTGAAGCTTTCTTT	CAVGPQNTEAFF
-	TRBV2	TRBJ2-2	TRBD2	TGTGCCAGCAGTGTACTAGCGGGTTCCGGGGAGCTGTTTTTT	CASSVLAGSGELFF
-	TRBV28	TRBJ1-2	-	TGTGCCAGCAGGGCAGGCATAGCGAACTATGGCTACACCTTC	CASRAGIANYGYTF
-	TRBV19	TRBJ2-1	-	TGTGCCAGTAGCTCCGGAGGTAACAATGAGCAGTTCTTC	CASSSGGNNEQFF
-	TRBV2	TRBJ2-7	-	TGTGCCAGCAGCGTACGGGGCTGGGGGTACGAGCAGTACTTC	CASSVRGWGYEQYF
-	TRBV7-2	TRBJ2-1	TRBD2	TGTGCCAGCAGCTTAGCGGGTAGCGGGGGGGCCCATGAGCAGTTCTTC	CASSLAGSGGAHEQFF
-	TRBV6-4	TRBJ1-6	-	TGTGCCAGCAGTGACTCTTGGGATTCACCCCTCCACTTT	CASSDSWDSPLHF
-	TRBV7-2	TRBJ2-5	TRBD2	TGTGCCAGCAGCTTCCACCTAGCGGGGGCAGGGGAGACCCAGTACTTC	CASSFHLAGAGETQYF
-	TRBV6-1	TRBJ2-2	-	TGTGCCAGCAGTAGAAGGGTCGGGGAGCTGTTTTTT	CASSRRVGELFF
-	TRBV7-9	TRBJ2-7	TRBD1	TGTGCCAGCAGCTTAGACAGGGGCTACGAGCAGTACTTC	CASSLDRGYEQYF
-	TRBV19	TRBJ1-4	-	TGTGCCAGTAGTGTTTCAGGGGTGGCTAATGAAAAACTGTTTTTT	CASSVSGVANEKLFF
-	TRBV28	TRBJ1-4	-	TGTGCCAGCAGTTTCTCGAATAATGAAAAACTGTTTTTT	CASSFSNNEKLFF
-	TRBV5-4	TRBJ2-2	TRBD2	TGTGCCAGCAGCTTGGGACTAGCGGGGTACACCGGGGAGCTGTTTTTT	CASSLGLAGYTGELFF
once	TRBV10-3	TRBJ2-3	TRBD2	TGTGCCATCAGGGGGACTAGCGGGGTCACAGATACGCAGTATTTT	CAIRGTSGVTDTQYF
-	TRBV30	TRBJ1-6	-	TGTGCCTGGGGTGCACCGGGACGGTATAATTCACCCCTCCACTTT	CAWGAPGRYNSPLHF
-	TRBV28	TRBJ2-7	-	TGTGCCAGCAGATACGACTACGAGCAGTACTTC	CASRYDYEQYF
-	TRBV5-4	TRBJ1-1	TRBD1	TGTGCCAGCAGCTCCAAACAGGGGTGGAACACTGAAGCTTTCTTT	CASSSKQGWNTEAFF
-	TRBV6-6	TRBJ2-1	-	TGTGCCAGCAGCCGCCAAGGGAATGAGCAGTTCTTC	CASSRQGNEQFF
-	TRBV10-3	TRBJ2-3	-	TGTGCCATCAGTGAGAGACAGGATCCTAGCACAGATACGCAGTATTTT	CAISERQDPSTDTQYF
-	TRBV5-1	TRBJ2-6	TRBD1	TGCGCCAGCAGCTTGGGAGCAGGGGGCCTTAACTCTGGGGCCAACGTCCTGACTTTC	CASSLGAGGLNSGANVLTF
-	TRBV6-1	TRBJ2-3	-	TGTGCCAGCAGTGTCGCTGCTAGCACAGATACGCAGTATTTT	CASSVAASTDTQYF
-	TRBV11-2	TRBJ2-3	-	TGTGCCAGCAGCTTACAGGGACTTCACACAGATACGCAGTATTTT	CASSLQGLHTDTQYF
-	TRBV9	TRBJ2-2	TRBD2	TGTGCCAGCAGCGTAGAGCTAGCGGGGGTGACCGGGGAGCTGTTTTTT	CASSVELAGVTGELFF
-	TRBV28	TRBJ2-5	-	TGTGCCAGCAGTAGGGGGGCGACTAGCGGACAGGGGACCCAGTACTTC	CASSRGATSGQGTQYF
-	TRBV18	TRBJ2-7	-	TGTGCCAGCTCACCAACTAGTACCTACGAGCAGTACTTC	CASSPTSTYEQYF
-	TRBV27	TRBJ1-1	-	TGTGCCAGCCTCAGGGCGGGGGACACTGAAGCTTTCTTT	CASLRAGDTEAFF
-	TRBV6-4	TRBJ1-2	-	TGTGCCAGCAGTGACTCGGGCAGGGAAGGCTACACCTTC	CASSDSGREGYTF
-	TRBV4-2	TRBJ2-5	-	TGTGCCAGCAGTTTTACGGCAGGCCAAGAGACCCAGTACTTC	CASSFTAGQETQYF
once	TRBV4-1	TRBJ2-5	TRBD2	TGCGCCAGCAGCCAAGATTTCCCCGGGGGAGGGGTGACCCAGTACTTC	CASSQDFPGGGVTQYF
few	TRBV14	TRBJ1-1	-	TGTGCCAGCAGCCGAGAAGAGAACACTGAAGCTTTCTTT	CASSREENTEAFF
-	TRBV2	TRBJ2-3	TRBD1	TGTGCCAGCCGGGACAGAAGCACAGATACGCAGTATTTT	CASRDRSTDTQYF
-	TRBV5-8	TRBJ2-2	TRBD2	TGTGCCAGCAGCCTGGGGGGGGCGAACACCGGGGAGCTGTTTTTT	CASSLGGANTGELFF
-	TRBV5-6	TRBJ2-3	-	TGTGCCAGCAGCTTGAGGGCAGATACGCAGTATTTT	CASSLRADTQYF
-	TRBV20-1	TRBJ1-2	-	TGCAGTGCTACGGAGAACTATGGCTACACCTTC	CSATENYGYTF
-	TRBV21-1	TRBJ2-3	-	TGTGCCAGCAGCAAACAGTTCAGGGGCACAGATACGCAGTATTTT	CASSKQFRGTDTQYF
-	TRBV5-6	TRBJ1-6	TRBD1	TGTGCCAGCTCCGGGACAGGGAACTCACCCCTCCACTTT	CASSGTGNSPLHF
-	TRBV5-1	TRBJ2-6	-	TGCGCCAGCAGCTTGAACTGGGGGCCTTACACTGGGGCCAACGTCCTGACTTTC	CASSLNWGPYTGANVLTF
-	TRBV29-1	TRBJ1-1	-	TGCAGCGTTGTTAAATGGGGTACTGAAGCTTTCTTT	CSVVKWGTEAFF
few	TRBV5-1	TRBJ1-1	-	TGCGCCAGCAGCAAACCGGGGGAGAACACTGAAGCTTTCTTT	CASSKPGENTEAFF
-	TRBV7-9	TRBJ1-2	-	TGTGCCAGCAGCTCGGGAGGGAACTATGGCTACACCTTC	CASSSGGNYGYTF
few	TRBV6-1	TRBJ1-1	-	TGTGCCAGCAGTGAGCCCCTTCGAAACAGCATGAACACTGAAGCTTTCTTT	CASSEPLRNSMNTEAFF
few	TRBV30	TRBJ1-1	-	TGTGCCTGGAGTGCCCAGAACACTGAAGCTTTCTTT	CAWSAQNTEAFF